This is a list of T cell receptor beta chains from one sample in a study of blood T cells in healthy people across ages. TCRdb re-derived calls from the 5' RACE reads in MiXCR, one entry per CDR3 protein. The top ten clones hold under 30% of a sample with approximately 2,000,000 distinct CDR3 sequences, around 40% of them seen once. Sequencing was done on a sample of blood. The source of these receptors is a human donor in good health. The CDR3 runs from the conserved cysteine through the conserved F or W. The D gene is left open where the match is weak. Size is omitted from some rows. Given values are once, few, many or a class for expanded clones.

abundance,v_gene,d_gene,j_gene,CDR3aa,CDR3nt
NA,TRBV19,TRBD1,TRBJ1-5,CASSRTGERSQPQHF,TGTGCCAGTAGCCGGACAGGGGAGCGAAGTCAGCCCCAGCATTTT
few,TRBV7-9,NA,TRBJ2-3,CASSLARGIGADTQYF,TGTGCCAGCAGCTTAGCGCGGGGAATTGGGGCAGATACGCAGTATTTT
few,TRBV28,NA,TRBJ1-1,CASSLGWVDEAFF,TGTGCCAGCAGTTTAGGATGGGTGGATGAAGCTTTCTTT
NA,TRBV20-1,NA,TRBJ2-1,CSARMGSEPLLNPSYNEQFF,TGCAGTGCTAGAATGGGGTCGGAACCACTACTGAATCCCTCCTACAATGAGCAGTTCTTC
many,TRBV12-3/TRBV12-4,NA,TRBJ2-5,CASSRRQQQETQYF,TGTGCCAGCAGCCGCCGGCAGCAGCAAGAGACCCAGTACTTC
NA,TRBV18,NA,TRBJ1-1,CASSPDSTRSEAFF,TGTGCCAGCTCACCCGATTCGACACGTAGTGAAGCTTTCTTT
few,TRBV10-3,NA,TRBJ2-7,CAIGDSYEQYF,TGTGCCATAGGGGACTCCTACGAGCAGTACTTC
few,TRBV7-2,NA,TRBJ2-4,CASSLSGAGLNIQYF,TGTGCCAGCAGCTTATCTGGCGCGGGGTTAAACATTCAGTACTTC
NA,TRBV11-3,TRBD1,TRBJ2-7,CASSSQGQLLSYEQYF,TGTGCCAGCAGCTCACAGGGACAGCTCCTTTCCTACGAGCAGTACTTC
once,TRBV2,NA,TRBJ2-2,CASSGRANTGELFF,TGTGCCAGCAGTGGGAGGGCGAACACCGGGGAGCTGTTTTTT
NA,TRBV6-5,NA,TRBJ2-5,CASSYSGLGPQETQYF,TGTGCCAGCAGTTACTCCGGGTTGGGTCCCCAAGAGACCCAGTACTTC
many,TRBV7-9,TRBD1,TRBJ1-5,CASSSYAPTGAGEPQHF,TGTGCCAGCAGCTCCTACGCACCGACAGGGGCCGGGGAGCCCCAGCATTTT
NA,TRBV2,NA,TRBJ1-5,CASSAGGTSNQPQHF,TGTGCCAGCAGTGCGGGGGGAACAAGCAATCAGCCCCAGCATTTT
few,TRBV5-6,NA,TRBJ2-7,CASSLSYGETLYEQYF,TGTGCCAGCAGCTTAAGTTACGGGGAAACTCTTTACGAGCAGTACTTC
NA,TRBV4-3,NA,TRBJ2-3,CASSQKGEATDTQYF,TGCGCCAGCAGCCAAAAAGGGGAGGCAACAGATACGCAGTATTTT
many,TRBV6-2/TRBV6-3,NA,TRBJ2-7,CASSPSGTYEQYF,TGTGCCAGCAGCCCCAGTGGGACCTACGAGCAGTACTTC
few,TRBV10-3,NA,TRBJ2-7,CAISGNGTYEQYF,TGTGCCATCAGTGGGAACGGGACCTACGAGCAGTACTTC
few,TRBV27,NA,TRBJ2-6,CASHPAGANVLTF,TGTGCCAGCCATCCAGCTGGGGCCAACGTCCTGACTTTC
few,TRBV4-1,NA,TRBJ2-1,CASSQPTSLNEQFF,TGCGCCAGCAGCCAACCAACTAGTCTCAATGAGCAGTTCTTC
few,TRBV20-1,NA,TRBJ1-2,CSVPQDGLYGGYTF,TGCAGTGTACCCCAGGACGGGCTCTATGGGGGCTACACCTTC
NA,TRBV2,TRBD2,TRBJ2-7,CASNGGGAIYEQYF,TGTGCCAGCAACGGCGGGGGGGCAATCTACGAGCAGTACTTC
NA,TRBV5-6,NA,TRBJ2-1,CASSLIQGSDEQFF,TGTGCCAGCAGCTTGATTCAGGGTAGTGATGAGCAGTTCTTC
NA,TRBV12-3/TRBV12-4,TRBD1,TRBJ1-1,CATGQGLGTEAFF,TGTGCCACCGGACAGGGGTTGGGCACTGAAGCTTTCTTT
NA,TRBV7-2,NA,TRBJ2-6,CASGPARSGANVLTF,TGTGCCAGCGGACCCGCGCGCTCTGGGGCCAACGTCCTGACTTTC
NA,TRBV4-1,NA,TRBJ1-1,CASSQAPGMNTEAFF,TGCGCCAGCAGCCAAGCTCCGGGGATGAACACTGAAGCTTTCTTT
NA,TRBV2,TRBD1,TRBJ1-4,CASSELQGENEKLFF,TGTGCCAGCAGTGAGTTACAGGGGGAAAATGAAAAACTGTTTTTT
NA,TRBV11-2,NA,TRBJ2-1,CASSPTPGTFSYNEQFF,TGTGCCAGCAGCCCAACCCCCGGGACGTTCTCCTACAATGAGCAGTTCTTC
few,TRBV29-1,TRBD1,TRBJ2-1,CSVLQGAQIDGQFF,TGCAGCGTACTACAGGGGGCGCAAATAGACGGGCAGTTCTTC
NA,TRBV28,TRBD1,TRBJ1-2,CASSWTGWSLYGYTF,TGTGCCAGCAGTTGGACAGGGTGGTCTTTGTATGGCTACACCTTC
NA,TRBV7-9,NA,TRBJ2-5,CASSPARRGIETQYF,TGTGCCAGCAGCCCCGCCCGGAGGGGGATCGAGACCCAGTACTTC